This TCR beta chain was profiled in a study of lymphopenia after photon versus proton radiotherapy. Germline V gene sequence: CDR1 SGHRS, CDR2 YFSETQ. There are 18 residues in the CDR3. V dropped 5 bases and J dropped 2; count of bases not matched to a gene: 18. Study results and limitations: Post-nadir diversity loss with photons came from oligoclonal expansion, particularly CD8+ Temra cells. Relative stability marked proton patients; photon patients lost diversity and naive cells. Larger post-nadir TCR diversity loss correlated inversely with survival in deceased patients.

The protocol was immunoSEQ multiplex PCR, while the TCRdb copy is restricted to in-frame clones and leaves out a portion. Of under 30,000 clones in the sample, 84% are singletons; the top ten hold over 20%. On this clone: Its antigen is undetermined.

V gene TRBV5-1 combines with J gene TRBJ1-1; 7 nucleotides agree with TRBD1. This TCR was recovered from a man aged 40-49 years with gastric cancer. Sequenced here: peripheral blood, sampled from a patient treated with photon-based radiotherapy. CDR3 region: CASSKISGGTGGNTEAFF. The CDR3 bases are TGCGCCAGCAGTAAGATATCAGGGGGAACAGGCGGAAACACTGAAGCTTTCTTT.